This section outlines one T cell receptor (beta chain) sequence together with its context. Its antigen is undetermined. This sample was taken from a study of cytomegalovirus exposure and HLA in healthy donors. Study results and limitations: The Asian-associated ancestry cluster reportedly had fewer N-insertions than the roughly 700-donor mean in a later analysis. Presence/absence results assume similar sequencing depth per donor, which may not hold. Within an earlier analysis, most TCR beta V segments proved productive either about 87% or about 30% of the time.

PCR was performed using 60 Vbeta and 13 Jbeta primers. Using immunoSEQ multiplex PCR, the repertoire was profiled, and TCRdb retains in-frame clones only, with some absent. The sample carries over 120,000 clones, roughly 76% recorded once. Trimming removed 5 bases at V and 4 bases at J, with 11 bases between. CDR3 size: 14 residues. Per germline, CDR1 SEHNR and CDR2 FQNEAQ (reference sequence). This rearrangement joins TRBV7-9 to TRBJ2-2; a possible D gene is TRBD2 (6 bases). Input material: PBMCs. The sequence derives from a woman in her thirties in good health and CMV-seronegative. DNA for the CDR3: TGTGCCAGCAGCCAGACCGGGGGCACCGGGGAGCTGTTTTTT. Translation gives CASSQTGGTGELFF.